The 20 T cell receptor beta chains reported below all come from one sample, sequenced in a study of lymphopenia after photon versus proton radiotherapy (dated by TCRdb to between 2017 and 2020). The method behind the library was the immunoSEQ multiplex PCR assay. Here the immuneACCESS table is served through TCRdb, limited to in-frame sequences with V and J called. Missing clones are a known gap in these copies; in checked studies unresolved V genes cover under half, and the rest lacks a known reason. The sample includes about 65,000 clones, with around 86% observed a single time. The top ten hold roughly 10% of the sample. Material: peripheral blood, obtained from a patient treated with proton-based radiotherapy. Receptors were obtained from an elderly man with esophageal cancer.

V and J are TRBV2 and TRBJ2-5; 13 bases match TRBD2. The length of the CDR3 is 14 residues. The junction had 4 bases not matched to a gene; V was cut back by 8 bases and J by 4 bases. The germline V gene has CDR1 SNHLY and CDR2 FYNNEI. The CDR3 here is CASGGTSGAETQYF. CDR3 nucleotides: TGTGCCAGCGGGGGGACTAGCGGGGCAGAGACCCAGTACTTC.

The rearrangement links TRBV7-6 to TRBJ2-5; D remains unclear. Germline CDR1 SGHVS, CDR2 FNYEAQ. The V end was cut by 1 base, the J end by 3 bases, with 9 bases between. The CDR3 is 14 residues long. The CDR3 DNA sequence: TGTGCCAGCAGCTTAGAGTTTAGGGAAGAGACCCAGTACTTC. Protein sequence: CASSLEFREETQYF.

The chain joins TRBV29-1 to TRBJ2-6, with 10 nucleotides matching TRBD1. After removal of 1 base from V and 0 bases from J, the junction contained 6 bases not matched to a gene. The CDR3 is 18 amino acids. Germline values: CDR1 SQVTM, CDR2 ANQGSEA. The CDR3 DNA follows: TGCAGCGTTGAAGCCCGGGACAGGGGCCTCTCTGGGGCCAACGTCCTGACTTTC. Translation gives CSVEARDRGLSGANVLTF.

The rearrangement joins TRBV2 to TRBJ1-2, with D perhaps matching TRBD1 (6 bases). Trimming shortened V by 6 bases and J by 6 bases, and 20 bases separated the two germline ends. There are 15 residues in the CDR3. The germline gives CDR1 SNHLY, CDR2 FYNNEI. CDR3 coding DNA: TGTGCCAGCAGAGGGGACATAGGAGGGTATGATGGCTACACCTTC. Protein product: CASRGDIGGYDGYTF.

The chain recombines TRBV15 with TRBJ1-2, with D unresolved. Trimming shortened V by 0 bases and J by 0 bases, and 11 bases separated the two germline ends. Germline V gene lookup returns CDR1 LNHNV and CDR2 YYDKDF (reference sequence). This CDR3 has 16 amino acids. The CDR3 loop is CATSRDINGANYGYTF. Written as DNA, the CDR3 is TGTGCCACCAGCAGAGATATTAACGGAGCTAACTATGGCTACACCTTC.

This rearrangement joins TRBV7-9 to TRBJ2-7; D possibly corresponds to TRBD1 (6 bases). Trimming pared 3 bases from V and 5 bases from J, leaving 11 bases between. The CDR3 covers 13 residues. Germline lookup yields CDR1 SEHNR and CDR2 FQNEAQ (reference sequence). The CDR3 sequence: CASSLGAEHEQYF. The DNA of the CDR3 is TGTGCCAGCAGCTTGGGGGCGGAACACGAGCAGTACTTC.

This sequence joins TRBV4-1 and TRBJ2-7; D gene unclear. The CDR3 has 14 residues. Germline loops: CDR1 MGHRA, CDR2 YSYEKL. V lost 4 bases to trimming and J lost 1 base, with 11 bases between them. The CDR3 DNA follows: TGCGCCAGCAGCCTGACGACACAATCCTACGAGCAGTACTTC. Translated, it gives CASSLTTQSYEQYF.

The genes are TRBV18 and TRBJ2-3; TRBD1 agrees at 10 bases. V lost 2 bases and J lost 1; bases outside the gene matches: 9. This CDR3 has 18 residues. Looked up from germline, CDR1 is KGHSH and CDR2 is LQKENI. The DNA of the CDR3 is TGTGCCAGCTCACCAGTTCGTCCGGGGACAGGGGGCACAGATACGCAGTATTTT. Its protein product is CASSPVRPGTGGTDTQYF. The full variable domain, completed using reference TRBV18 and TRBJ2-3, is NAGVMQNPRHLVRRRGQEARLRCSPMKGHSHVYWYRQLPEEGLKFMVYLQKENIIDESGMPKERFSAEFPKEGPSILRIQQVVRGDSAAYFCASSPVRPGTGGTDTQYFGPGTRLTVL.

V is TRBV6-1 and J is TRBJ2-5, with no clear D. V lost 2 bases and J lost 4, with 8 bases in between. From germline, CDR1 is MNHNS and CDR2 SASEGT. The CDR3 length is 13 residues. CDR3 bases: TGTGCCAGCAGTGAACTGGGTCGAGAGACCCAGTACTTC. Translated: CASSELGRETQYF.

Here the CDR3 DNA reads TGCGCCAGCAGCCAAGTACGATCTGGAAACACCATATATTTT. Encoded protein: CASSQVRSGNTIYF. The chain employs TRBV4-1 and TRBJ1-3; unclear D gene. Trimming took 1 base from V and 1 from J, leaving 5 bases between them. Germline V gene data show CDR1 as MGHRA and CDR2 as YSYEKL. The CDR3 runs to 14 residues.

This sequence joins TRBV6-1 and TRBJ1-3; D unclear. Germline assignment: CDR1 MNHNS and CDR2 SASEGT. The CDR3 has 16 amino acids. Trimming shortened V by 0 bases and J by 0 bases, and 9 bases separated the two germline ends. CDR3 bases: TGTGCCAGCAGTGAAGCGTTGGCAGACTCTGGAAACACCATATATTTT. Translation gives CASSEALADSGNTIYF.

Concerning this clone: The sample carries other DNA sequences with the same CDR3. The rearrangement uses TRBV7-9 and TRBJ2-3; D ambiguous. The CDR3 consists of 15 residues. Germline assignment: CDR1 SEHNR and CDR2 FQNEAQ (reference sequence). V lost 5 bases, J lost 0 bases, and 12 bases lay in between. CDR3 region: CASSPPGISTDTQYF. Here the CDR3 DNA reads TGTGCCAGCAGCCCCCCGGGCATAAGCACAGATACGCAGTATTTT.

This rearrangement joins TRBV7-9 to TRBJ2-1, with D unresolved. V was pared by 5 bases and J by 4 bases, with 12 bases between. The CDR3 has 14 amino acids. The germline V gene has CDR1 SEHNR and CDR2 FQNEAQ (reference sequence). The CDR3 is CASSQSLLYNEQFF. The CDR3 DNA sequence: TGTGCCAGCAGCCAAAGTCTATTATACAATGAGCAGTTCTTC.

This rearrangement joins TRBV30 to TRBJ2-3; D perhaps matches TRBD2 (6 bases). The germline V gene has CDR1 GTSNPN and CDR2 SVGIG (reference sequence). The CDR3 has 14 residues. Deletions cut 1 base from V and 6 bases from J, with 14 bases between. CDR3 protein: CAWSGGDAGDTQYF. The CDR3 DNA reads TGTGCCTGGAGTGGGGGGGATGCGGGTGATACGCAGTATTTT.

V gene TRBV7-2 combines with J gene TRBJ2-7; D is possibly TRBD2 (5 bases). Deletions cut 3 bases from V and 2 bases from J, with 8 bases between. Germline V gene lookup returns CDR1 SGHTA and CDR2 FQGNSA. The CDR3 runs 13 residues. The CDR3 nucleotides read TGTGCCAGCAGCTTTGGACTGACCTACGAGCAGTACTTC. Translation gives CASSFGLTYEQYF.

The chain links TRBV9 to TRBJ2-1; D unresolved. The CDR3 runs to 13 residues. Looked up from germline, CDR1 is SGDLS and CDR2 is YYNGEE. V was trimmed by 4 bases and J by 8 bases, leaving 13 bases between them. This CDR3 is CASSPGPLDEQFF. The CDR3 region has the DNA TGTGCCAGCAGCCCTGGGCCCCTGGATGAGCAGTTCTTC.

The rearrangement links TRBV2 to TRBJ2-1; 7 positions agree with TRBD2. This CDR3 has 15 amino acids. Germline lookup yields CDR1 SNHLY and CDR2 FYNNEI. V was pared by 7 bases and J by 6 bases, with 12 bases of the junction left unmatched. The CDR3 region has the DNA TGTGCCAGCACTAGAGGCGGGGGATCTCGCAATGAGCAGTTCTTC. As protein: CASTRGGGSRNEQFF.

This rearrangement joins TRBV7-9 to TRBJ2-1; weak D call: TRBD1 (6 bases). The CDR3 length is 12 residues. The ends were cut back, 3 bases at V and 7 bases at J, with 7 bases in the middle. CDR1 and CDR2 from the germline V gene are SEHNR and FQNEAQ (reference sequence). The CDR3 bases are TGTGCCAGCAGCTTTACAGGGAATGAGCAGTTCTTC. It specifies CASSFTGNEQFF. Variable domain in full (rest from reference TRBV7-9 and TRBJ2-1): DTGVSQNPRHKITKRGQNVTFRCDPISEHNRLYWYRQTLGQGPEFLTYFQNEAQLEKSRLLSDRFSAERPKGSFSTLEIQRTEQGDSAMYLCASSFTGNEQFFGPGTRLTVL.

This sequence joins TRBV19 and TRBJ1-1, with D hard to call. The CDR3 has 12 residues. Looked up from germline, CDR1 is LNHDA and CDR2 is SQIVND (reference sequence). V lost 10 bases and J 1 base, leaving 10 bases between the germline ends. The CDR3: CATRVGNTEAFF. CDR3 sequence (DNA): TGTGCCACCCGGGTGGGGAACACTGAAGCTTTCTTT.

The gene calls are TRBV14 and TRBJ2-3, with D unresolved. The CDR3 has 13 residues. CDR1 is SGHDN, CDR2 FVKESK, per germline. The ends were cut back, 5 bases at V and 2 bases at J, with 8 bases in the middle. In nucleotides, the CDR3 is TGTGCCAGCAGCTTTCTGCTCACAGATACGCAGTATTTT. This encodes CASSFLLTDTQYF. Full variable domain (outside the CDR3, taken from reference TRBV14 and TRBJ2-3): EAGVTQFPSHSVIEKGQTVTLRCDPISGHDNLYWYRRVMGKEIKFLLHFVKESKQDESGMPNNRFLAERTGGTYSTLKVQPAELEDSGVYFCASSFLLTDTQYFGPGTRLTVL.